Below are 22 T cell receptor beta chains sequenced from a single sample in a study of blood T cell repertoires in COVID-19. The protocol was immunoSEQ multiplex PCR, while the TCRdb copy is restricted to in-frame clones and leaves out a portion. The sample records approximately 100,000 clones, around 85% being singletons. Sequencing used peripheral blood. The receptors stem from a human donor in a cohort sampled during active COVID-19.

The chain couples TRBV6-5 to TRBJ1-1, with D perhaps matching TRBD1 (6 bases). Germline V gives CDR1 MNHEY, CDR2 SVGAGI. The CDR3 spans 15 residues. Trimming cost V 0 bases and J 0 bases, with 8 bases left between them. The CDR3 region has the DNA TGTGCCAGCAGTTACTCTCCAGGGGTGAACACTGAAGCTTTCTTT. Translation: CASSYSPGVNTEAFF.

The chain is built from TRBV19 and TRBJ2-1; D may be TRBD1 (6 bases). The CDR3 spans 15 residues. The V gene lost 5 bases and the J gene lost 8 bases, with 19 bases spanning the gap. The V gene's germline CDR1 is LNHDA and CDR2 SQIVND (reference sequence). The chain's CDR3 is CASSPSGRRGDEQFF. DNA for the CDR3: TGTGCCAGTAGTCCCAGTGGTCGCAGGGGAGATGAGCAGTTCTTC.

This chain connects TRBV5-8 to TRBJ1-2; D may be TRBD1 (5 bases). The CDR3 length is 14 residues. Germline lookup yields CDR1 SGHTS and CDR2 YDEGEE. V lost 1 base and J 4 bases, leaving 11 bases between the germline ends. The CDR3 coding sequence is TGTGCCAGCAGCTTGTGGGGCGGCACCTATGGCTACACCTTC. Translating gives CASSLWGGTYGYTF.

This clone was found a few times. The rearrangement links TRBV5-4 to TRBJ1-5; D is uncertain. The ends were cut back, 1 base at V and 0 bases at J, with 8 bases in the middle. The V gene's germline CDR1 is SGHNT and CDR2 YYREEE (reference sequence). The CDR3 is 15 amino acids. The CDR3 sequence is CASSLSGDSNQPQHF. In DNA, the CDR3 is TGTGCCAGCAGCTTGTCCGGGGATAGCAATCAGCCCCAGCATTTT.

V usage is TRBV3-1 (or the pseudogene TRBV3-2) and J usage is TRBJ2-3, with D possibly TRBD2 on 5 matching bases. The germline gives CDR1 LGHDT, CDR2 YNNKEL (reference sequence). V shed 3 bases and J shed 1 base, with 5 bases lying between them. This CDR3 region has 13 residues. The CDR3 loop reads CASSHSGTDTQYF. DNA for the CDR3: TGTGCCAGCAGCCATAGCGGCACAGATACGCAGTATTTT.

This clone is classed as medium-sized (0.01 to 0.1%). The chain carries TRBV29-1 and TRBJ2-7; 8 bases line up with TRBD1. Losses at the gene ends were 4 bases for V and 3 bases for J; bases not matched to a gene: 5. This CDR3 is 13 amino acids long. Germline V CDR1 and CDR2: SQVTM, ANQGSEA. In DNA form, the CDR3 reads TGCAGCGTTGTAGGACAGGGTCACTACGAGCAGTACTTC. It yields the protein CSVVGQGHYEQYF.

The chain is built from TRBV5-1 and TRBJ1-3; 8 bases align to TRBD1. With 2 bases clipped from V and 0 bases from J, the junction kept 1 base outside the gene matches. The germline V gene encodes CDR1 SGHRS and CDR2 YFSETQ. The CDR3 runs to 15 residues. The chain's CDR3 is CASSFQGASGNTIYF. CDR3 DNA: TGCGCCAGCAGCTTTCAGGGGGCCTCTGGAAACACCATATATTTT.

The chain has TRBV5-6 and TRBJ2-3, with D perhaps TRBD2 (6 bases). This CDR3 spans 13 amino acids. Per germline, CDR1 SGHDT and CDR2 YYEEEE. V lost 2 bases and J 14 bases, leaving 18 bases between the germline ends. This chain's CDR3 is CASSFQISGYRYF. For the CDR3, the DNA is TGTGCCAGCAGCTTTCAGATTAGCGGATATCGGTATTTT.

This chain connects TRBV7-2 to TRBJ1-6, with 8 bases fitting TRBD1. Looked up from germline, CDR1 is SGHTA and CDR2 is FQGNSA. This CDR3 is built from 14 residues. The V segment lost 4 bases and the J segment 18 bases; nucleotides outside the gene matches: 14. The CDR3 DNA sequence: TGTGCCAGCAGCTCGCCTACTACAGGGGGTCCGCCCCACTTT. Its translation: CASSSPTTGGPPHF.

J is TRBJ2-7 and V is TRBV15, with 8 positions matching TRBD1. Unmatched junction bases numbered 4, after V lost 5 bases and J lost 4 bases. CDR1 is LNHNV and CDR2 is YYDKDF in the germline V gene (reference sequence). This CDR3 has 13 amino acids. This CDR3 is CATSRDRNYEQYF. CDR3 nucleotide sequence: TGTGCCACCAGCCGGGACAGGAATTACGAGCAGTACTTC.

The V gene is TRBV7-8, the J gene TRBJ2-1; 7 bases are shared with TRBD1. Per the germline V gene, CDR1 is SGHVS and CDR2 is FQNEAQ. The CDR3 consists of 17 residues. V lost 2 bases and J lost 12; bases outside the gene matches: 19. The CDR3 sequence: CASSLPTEGQDFLVQFF. CDR3 coding DNA: TGTGCCAGCAGCTTACCTACTGAAGGACAGGACTTTCTCGTGCAGTTCTTC.

The rearrangement joins TRBV27 to TRBJ1-2; D is uncertain. V dropped 0 bases and J dropped 5 bases, with 10 bases sitting between them. Germline V gives CDR1 MNHEY, CDR2 SMNVEV (reference sequence). There are 14 residues in the CDR3. This CDR3 reads CASSLSPSLYGYTF. Here the CDR3 DNA reads TGTGCCAGCAGTTTATCCCCCTCTCTGTATGGCTACACCTTC.

The chain joins TRBV7-8 to TRBJ2-1; 7 nucleotides align to TRBD2. This CDR3 comprises 16 residues. The junction had 4 bases not matched to a gene; V was cut back by 2 bases and J by 0 bases. Per the germline V gene, CDR1 is SGHVS and CDR2 is FQNEAQ. The CDR3 nucleotides read TGTGCCAGCAGCTTACTACTAGCGCTCTCCTACAATGAGCAGTTCTTC. It encodes CASSLLLALSYNEQFF.

The chain joins TRBV2 to TRBJ2-2, with 7 nucleotides matching TRBD2. This CDR3 region has 12 residues. Germline CDR1 SNHLY, CDR2 FYNNEI. V dropped 7 bases and J dropped 12; count of bases not matched to a gene: 8. DNA of the CDR3: TGTGCCAGCACGAGGGAGGGCCCCCAGCTGTTTTTT. This encodes CASTREGPQLFF. The entire variable domain, with the rest obtained from reference TRBV2 and TRBJ2-2, is as follows: EPEVTQTPSHQVTQMGQEVILRCVPISNHLYFYWYRQILGQKVEFLVSFYNNEISEKSEIFDDQFSVERPDGSNFTLKIRSTKLEDSAMYFCASTREGPQLFFGEGSRLTVL.

The chain uses TRBV7-8 and TRBJ2-3; D gene ambiguous. Germline V lookup: CDR1 SGHVS, CDR2 FQNEAQ. The CDR3 loop spans 15 amino acids. The V and J ends lost 0 bases and 0 bases respectively, with 7 bases between them. CDR3 sequence reads: CASSLASSSTDTQYF. The CDR3 nucleotides are TGTGCCAGCAGCTTAGCGAGTTCCAGCACAGATACGCAGTATTTT.

V and J are TRBV4-1 and TRBJ2-7; 7 bases are shared with TRBD1. Germline lookup yields CDR1 MGHRA and CDR2 YSYEKL. V lost 3 bases to trimming and J lost 2 bases; unmatched junction nucleotides: 4. The CDR3 consists of 14 residues. The CDR3 bases are TGCGCCAGCAGCCATAACACAGGGGCCTACGAGCAGTACTTC. Amino acids: CASSHNTGAYEQYF.

The CDR3 DNA reads TGTGCCAGCAGCTTAGAACGGTTCCCGTACAATGAGCAGTTCTTC. Its protein is CASSLERFPYNEQFF. The genes are TRBV7-2 and TRBJ2-1; D not certain. Germline CDR1 SGHTA, CDR2 FQGNSA. V gave up 1 base and J gave up 4 bases, with 11 bases separating them. There are 15 residues in the CDR3.

The CDR3 coding sequence is TGCAGTGCGAGTAGCGGGAGGGCTATCAATGAGCAGTTCTTC. It codes for CSASSGRAINEQFF. The chain employs TRBV20-1 and TRBJ2-1; TRBD2 matches at 11 bases. Germline V lookup: CDR1 DFQATT, CDR2 SNEGSKA (reference sequence). This CDR3 contains 14 residues. V lost 6 bases and J lost 6; bases outside the gene matches: 7.

This chain uses TRBV6-2 or TRBV6-3 with TRBJ1-1, with 10 bases matching TRBD1. Per germline, CDR1 MNHEY and CDR2 SVGEGT. V trimming: 5 bases; J trimming: 12 bases; junction bases outside the gene matches: 9. This CDR3 comprises 13 residues. The CDR3: CASSQTRQGATFF. CDR3 in DNA: TGTGCCAGCAGTCAGACAAGACAGGGGGCGACTTTCTTT.

The chain employs TRBV19 and TRBJ2-3; a possible D gene is TRBD2 (6 bases). This CDR3 spans 18 amino acids. V was cut by 2 bases and J by 1 base, with 19 bases left in between. CDR1 is LNHDA, CDR2 SQIVND, per germline (reference sequence). The chain's CDR3 is CASSILLPGGFRTDTQYF. CDR3 DNA sequence: TGTGCCAGTAGTATACTCTTACCCGGGGGTTTTCGCACAGATACGCAGTATTTT.

The rearrangement links TRBV7-5 to TRBJ1-2; TRBD1 reflects the table's D call only, with no check against the DNA. TRBV7-5 has pseudogene status. The CDR3 loop spans 16 amino acids. CDR3 bases: TGTGCCAGAAGCCATTTGGTCGGACACCTGCCAGGGGGCTACACCTTC. Residues: CARSHLVGHLPGGYTF.

The CDR3 reads CASSLAPQGGASNYGYTF. CDR3 bases: TGTGCCAGCAGCTTAGCCCCGCAGGGGGGCGCTTCTAACTATGGCTACACCTTC. The chain joins TRBV7-2 to TRBJ1-2; 7 bases align to TRBD1. The V and J ends lost 0 bases and 0 bases, in that order; junction bases with no gene match: 10. This CDR3 comprises 18 residues. Germline CDR1 and CDR2: SGHTA and FQGNSA.